The table lists the clone carrying this T cell receptor beta chain with many counts. Antigen specificity is unknown. The CDR3 consists of 11 residues. Trimming removed 5 bases at V and 4 bases at J, with 6 bases between. Germline values: CDR1 MNHEY, CDR2 SVGEGT. The source of the sample is a study of T cells in Graves' hyperthyroidism and ophthalmopathy. Overall study results and limits: Model output signaled ophthalmopathy a median roughly 6.1 months ahead of onset.

What was amplified from RNA transcripts were TCR beta CDR3 regions. Carried out on the TCR CDR3, a first-round RT-PCR used the HTBI primer set. TCRdb reprocessed the multiplex PCR reads with MiXCR, giving one entry per CDR3 protein. The repertoire consists of 370,000 or so distinct CDR3 sequences, with around 14% occurring once and the leading ten covering roughly 26%. The sample was blood. V and J are TRBV6-2 or TRBV6-3 and TRBJ2-7; D uncertain. The sequence was obtained from a woman in her late teens or twenties with Graves' hyperthyroidism that later progressed to Graves' ophthalmopathy. CDR3 in DNA: TGTGCCAGCAGTGCAGCATACGAGCAGTACTTC. Encoded protein: CASSAAYEQYF.